This TCR beta chain was captured in a study of blood T cell repertoires in COVID-19. About the study: Sites in the United States, Italy and Spain provided acute and convalescent COVID-19 samples.

Authors' processing steps: Counts of nucleated cells, estimated from reference gene primer amplification, were obtained. Produced via immunoSEQ multiplex PCR; TCRdb's table is partial and in-frame only. V, J and clone size reflect that table, while D and trimming were determined from the DNA. The sample includes roughly 87,000 clones, 72% of them seen just once. This CDR3 comprises 13 residues. Germline V gives CDR1 SGHRS, CDR2 YFSETQ. The trim removed 2 bases at V and 8 bases at J, leaving 4 bases unmatched. Input material: peripheral blood. The chain employs TRBV5-1 and TRBJ2-1, with 7 nucleotides matching TRBD2. This receptor was taken from a woman aged 80 or over with acute or convalescent COVID-19. The CDR3 is CASSLGLEDEQFF. DNA of the CDR3: TGCGCCAGCAGCTTAGGACTAGAGGATGAGCAGTTCTTC.